The T cell receptor (beta chain) under discussion was sequenced for a study of blood T cell repertoires in COVID-19. At the level of the study: Some COVID-19 samples were acute and others convalescent; all came from the United States, Italy and Spain. Sample material is recorded as cDNA or gDNA derived from T cells, B-cell-depleted T cells, or PBMCs.

This clone was counted between two and nine times. As handled by the study authors: Reference gene primer amplification gave nucleated cell count estimates. Profiled with immunoSEQ multiplex PCR; TCRdb holds only in-frame clones, not every one. That table is the source of V, J and clone size, and D and trimming were worked out from the DNA. The sample shows 60,000 or so clones, almost 80% of them seen only once. This CDR3 is built from 15 residues. CDR1 is KGHSH, CDR2 LQKENI, per germline. V lost 2 bases and J 7 bases, leaving 17 bases between the germline ends. The sequenced sample consisted of peripheral blood. The chain links TRBV18 to TRBJ1-2, with unresolved D. The sequence was collected from a man aged 55 to 70 with acute or convalescent COVID-19. The CDR3 is CASSPIDSPASGYTF. Written as DNA, the CDR3 is TGTGCCAGCTCACCAATCGACTCCCCTGCTAGTGGCTACACCTTC.